Listed below are T cell receptor beta chains from one sample, sequenced in a study of T cells after yellow fever vaccination. MiXCR was run by TCRdb on the 5' RACE reads, yielding one entry per CDR3 protein. The sample lists 300,000 to 450,000 distinct CDR3 sequences, roughly 6.2% seen once, with over 12% in the top ten. The sequencing used PBMCs, collected 5 days after the yellow fever booster vaccination. The source is a man aged 25-45 years who received the YFV17D yellow fever vaccine. Both conserved end residues are part of each CDR3. D genes are given only for firm matches. Where a row states a size, it is once, few, many or the class of an expanded clone; other rows omit it.

clone size: -; D gene: -; J gene: TRBJ1-2; V gene: TRBV4-3; CDR3 protein: CASSQGGGLANYGYTF; CDR3 DNA: TGCGCCAGCAGCCAAGGGGGCGGGTTGGCTAACTATGGCTACACCTTC
clone size: -; D gene: -; J gene: TRBJ1-1; V gene: TRBV29-1; CDR3 protein: CSVGPGLGAEAFF; CDR3 DNA: TGCAGCGTTGGCCCAGGCTTGGGCGCTGAAGCTTTCTTT
clone size: -; D gene: -; J gene: TRBJ1-2; V gene: TRBV19; CDR3 protein: CASSGNYWELNYGYTF; CDR3 DNA: TGTGCCAGTAGTGGAAACTATTGGGAGCTTAACTATGGCTACACCTTC
clone size: many; D gene: -; J gene: TRBJ1-1; V gene: TRBV20-1; CDR3 protein: CSARGPVRNTEAFF; CDR3 DNA: TGCAGTGCTAGAGGCCCGGTCAGGAACACTGAAGCTTTCTTT
clone size: few; D gene: -; J gene: TRBJ2-2; V gene: TRBV12-3/TRBV12-4; CDR3 protein: CASSLNFGIANTGELFF; CDR3 DNA: TGTGCCAGCAGTTTAAATTTCGGCATCGCGAACACCGGGGAGCTGTTTTTT
clone size: many; D gene: TRBD2; J gene: TRBJ2-2; V gene: TRBV7-2; CDR3 protein: CASSPPGLANGELFF; CDR3 DNA: TGTGCCAGCAGCCCCCCCGGACTAGCGAACGGGGAGCTGTTTTTT
clone size: -; D gene: -; J gene: TRBJ2-1; V gene: TRBV14; CDR3 protein: CASSQGAHHNEQFF; CDR3 DNA: TGTGCCAGCAGCCAAGGGGCCCACCACAATGAGCAGTTCTTC
clone size: many; D gene: TRBD2; J gene: TRBJ2-2; V gene: TRBV6-2/TRBV6-3; CDR3 protein: CASSFAGGGTGELFF; CDR3 DNA: TGTGCCAGCAGTTTCGCGGGAGGAGGGACCGGGGAGCTGTTTTTT
clone size: -; D gene: -; J gene: TRBJ2-1; V gene: TRBV7-6; CDR3 protein: CASSLGFRDDNEQFF; CDR3 DNA: TGTGCCAGCAGCTTAGGCTTCAGGGATGACAATGAGCAGTTCTTC
clone size: many; D gene: TRBD2; J gene: TRBJ2-1; V gene: TRBV11-2; CDR3 protein: CASSLETGAGAPYNEQFF; CDR3 DNA: TGTGCCAGCAGCTTAGAAACAGGAGCGGGAGCACCCTACAATGAGCAGTTCTTC
clone size: few; D gene: TRBD1; J gene: TRBJ2-7; V gene: TRBV5-1; CDR3 protein: CASSRGQGAYHEQYF; CDR3 DNA: TGCGCCAGCAGCAGGGGACAGGGGGCTTACCACGAGCAGTACTTC
clone size: many; D gene: -; J gene: TRBJ2-5; V gene: TRBV29-1; CDR3 protein: CSARTQALRGETQYF; CDR3 DNA: TGCAGCGCCCGAACCCAGGCCCTTAGGGGGGAGACCCAGTACTTC
clone size: -; D gene: -; J gene: TRBJ2-7; V gene: TRBV6-1; CDR3 protein: CASDPVTGHSNEQYF; CDR3 DNA: TGTGCCAGCGACCCCGTTACAGGACATTCGAACGAGCAGTACTTC
clone size: -; D gene: -; J gene: TRBJ2-5; V gene: TRBV6-5; CDR3 protein: CASSYSGHPQETQYF; CDR3 DNA: TGTGCCAGCAGTTACTCGGGACACCCACAAGAGACCCAGTACTTC
clone size: -; D gene: -; J gene: TRBJ1-5; V gene: TRBV6-1; CDR3 protein: CASSGLGGEPQHF; CDR3 DNA: TGTGCCAGCAGTGGGTTAGGGGGAGAGCCCCAGCATTTT
clone size: few; D gene: TRBD1; J gene: TRBJ1-5; V gene: TRBV7-2; CDR3 protein: CASSASQGALAQPQHF; CDR3 DNA: TGTGCCAGCAGCGCCTCACAGGGGGCGTTGGCACAGCCCCAGCATTTT
clone size: few; D gene: -; J gene: TRBJ2-2; V gene: TRBV23-1; CDR3 protein: CASRHTDLELTGELFF; CDR3 DNA: TGCGCCAGCAGACATACGGACCTAGAACTTACCGGGGAGCTGTTTTTT
clone size: -; D gene: -; J gene: TRBJ2-5; V gene: TRBV5-1; CDR3 protein: CASSIGRQETQYF; CDR3 DNA: TGCGCCAGCAGTATCGGCAGGCAAGAGACCCAGTACTTC
clone size: many; D gene: TRBD2; J gene: TRBJ2-5; V gene: TRBV12-3/TRBV12-4; CDR3 protein: CASSPTVLLAGKDQETQYF; CDR3 DNA: TGTGCCAGCAGTCCTACAGTGCTGCTAGCGGGAAAGGACCAAGAGACCCAGTACTTC
clone size: few; D gene: -; J gene: TRBJ2-1; V gene: TRBV7-2; CDR3 protein: CASSLARGDDNEQFF; CDR3 DNA: TGTGCCAGCAGCTTAGCGCGTGGCGACGACAATGAGCAGTTCTTC
clone size: many; D gene: -; J gene: TRBJ1-2; V gene: TRBV6-2/TRBV6-3; CDR3 protein: CASSSDGRRNYGYTF; CDR3 DNA: TGTGCCAGCAGTTCAGACGGAAGAAGAAACTATGGCTACACCTTC
clone size: few; D gene: TRBD1; J gene: TRBJ1-3; V gene: TRBV5-1; CDR3 protein: CASSEGTAGNTIYF; CDR3 DNA: TGCGCCAGCAGCGAGGGGACAGCCGGAAACACCATATATTTT
clone size: -; D gene: -; J gene: TRBJ2-1; V gene: TRBV5-6; CDR3 protein: CASSFRAGGYQGAEQFF; CDR3 DNA: TGTGCCAGCAGCTTCCGGGCCGGGGGGTATCAGGGGGCTGAGCAGTTCTTC
clone size: -; D gene: TRBD2; J gene: TRBJ2-3; V gene: TRBV3-1; CDR3 protein: CATSRGTSGANTQYF; CDR3 DNA: TGTGCCACCAGCCGGGGGACTAGCGGGGCGAATACGCAGTATTTT
clone size: few; D gene: -; J gene: TRBJ2-1; V gene: TRBV7-9; CDR3 protein: CASSPNLNNEQFF; CDR3 DNA: TGTGCCAGCAGCCCTAACTTAAACAATGAGCAGTTCTTC
clone size: many; D gene: -; J gene: TRBJ2-5; V gene: TRBV7-8; CDR3 protein: CASSFLSGEETQYF; CDR3 DNA: TGTGCCAGCAGCTTTTTGAGTGGAGAGGAGACCCAGTACTTC
clone size: -; D gene: -; J gene: TRBJ2-1; V gene: TRBV18; CDR3 protein: CASSPSGVYEQFF; CDR3 DNA: TGTGCCAGCTCACCATCGGGGGTGTATGAGCAGTTCTTC
clone size: -; D gene: -; J gene: TRBJ2-1; V gene: TRBV4-3; CDR3 protein: CASSLVGTNSGEQFF; CDR3 DNA: TGCGCCAGCAGCCTAGTTGGGACAAATTCCGGTGAGCAGTTCTTC
clone size: many; D gene: TRBD1; J gene: TRBJ2-1; V gene: TRBV7-6; CDR3 protein: CASSLVVAGGRVAEEQFF; CDR3 DNA: TGTGCCAGCAGCTTAGTCGTGGCAGGGGGCAGAGTAGCGGAAGAGCAGTTCTTC
clone size: -; D gene: -; J gene: TRBJ2-7; V gene: TRBV4-3; CDR3 protein: CASSQEGGNEQYF; CDR3 DNA: TGCGCCAGCAGCCAAGAAGGGGGGAACGAGCAGTACTTC
clone size: -; D gene: TRBD2; J gene: TRBJ2-1; V gene: TRBV5-1; CDR3 protein: CASSVGGTTVNEQFF; CDR3 DNA: TGCGCCAGCAGCGTCGGCGGGACTACCGTCAATGAGCAGTTCTTC
clone size: few; D gene: -; J gene: TRBJ2-5; V gene: TRBV28; CDR3 protein: CASSLPPLWGTQYF; CDR3 DNA: TGTGCCAGCAGTTTACCCCCCCTCTGGGGGACCCAGTACTTC
clone size: many; D gene: TRBD1; J gene: TRBJ1-6; V gene: TRBV20-1; CDR3 protein: CSVPGTGDSPLHF; CDR3 DNA: TGCAGTGTCCCCGGGACAGGAGATTCACCCCTCCACTTT
clone size: many; D gene: TRBD2; J gene: TRBJ2-1; V gene: TRBV6-5; CDR3 protein: CASSYGTSLNEQFF; CDR3 DNA: TGTGCCAGCAGTTACGGGACTAGCCTCAATGAGCAGTTCTTC
clone size: few; D gene: -; J gene: TRBJ2-5; V gene: TRBV6-5; CDR3 protein: CASSYSKAGVETQYF; CDR3 DNA: TGTGCCAGCAGTTACTCGAAAGCTGGAGTGGAGACCCAGTACTTC
clone size: -; D gene: -; J gene: TRBJ2-7; V gene: TRBV28; CDR3 protein: CTSSPQQGFEQYF; CDR3 DNA: TGCACCAGCAGTCCCCAACAGGGATTCGAGCAGTACTTC
clone size: many; D gene: -; J gene: TRBJ1-5; V gene: TRBV6-1; CDR3 protein: CASRRQTNQPQHF; CDR3 DNA: TGTGCCAGCAGAAGACAGACTAATCAGCCCCAGCATTTT
clone size: few; D gene: -; J gene: TRBJ1-1; V gene: TRBV9; CDR3 protein: CASSVTVSTEAFF; CDR3 DNA: TGTGCCAGCAGCGTTACAGTGTCCACTGAAGCTTTCTTT
clone size: -; D gene: -; J gene: TRBJ1-2; V gene: TRBV19; CDR3 protein: CASSRDGHYGYTF; CDR3 DNA: TGTGCCAGTAGTCGGGACGGGCACTATGGCTACACCTTC
clone size: many; D gene: -; J gene: TRBJ2-1; V gene: TRBV12-3/TRBV12-4; CDR3 protein: CASSPVGYNEQFF; CDR3 DNA: TGTGCCAGCAGCCCGGTAGGATACAATGAGCAGTTCTTC
clone size: few; D gene: TRBD2; J gene: TRBJ2-7; V gene: TRBV5-5; CDR3 protein: CASSAGQREGLSYEQYF; CDR3 DNA: TGTGCCAGCAGCGCGGGCCAGCGGGAGGGCCTATCCTACGAGCAGTACTTC
clone size: -; D gene: -; J gene: TRBJ2-5; V gene: TRBV19; CDR3 protein: CASSIAGETQYF; CDR3 DNA: TGTGCCAGTAGTATAGCGGGGGAGACCCAGTACTTC
clone size: few; D gene: TRBD2; J gene: TRBJ2-1; V gene: TRBV19; CDR3 protein: CASSASGYNEQFF; CDR3 DNA: TGTGCCAGTAGTGCTAGCGGCTACAATGAGCAGTTCTTC
clone size: -; D gene: TRBD2; J gene: TRBJ2-1; V gene: TRBV12-3/TRBV12-4; CDR3 protein: CASSRTSGRVLYEQFF; CDR3 DNA: TGTGCCAGCAGCCGTACTAGCGGGAGGGTATTATATGAGCAGTTCTTC
clone size: few; D gene: -; J gene: TRBJ2-5; V gene: TRBV20-1; CDR3 protein: CSARDPDNPYQETQYF; CDR3 DNA: TGCAGTGCTAGAGACCCGGACAACCCGTACCAAGAGACCCAGTACTTC
clone size: many; D gene: -; J gene: TRBJ2-2; V gene: TRBV15; CDR3 protein: CATSRDFPSALGTGELFF; CDR3 DNA: TGTGCCACCAGCAGAGACTTTCCCAGCGCGCTGGGCACCGGGGAGCTGTTTTTT
clone size: few; D gene: -; J gene: TRBJ2-5; V gene: TRBV3-1; CDR3 protein: CASSPYRVQETQYF; CDR3 DNA: TGTGCCAGCAGCCCTTACAGGGTCCAAGAGACCCAGTACTTC
clone size: -; D gene: -; J gene: TRBJ2-5; V gene: TRBV2; CDR3 protein: CASSEGLVQETQYF; CDR3 DNA: TGTGCCAGCAGTGAAGGACTAGTCCAAGAGACCCAGTACTTC
clone size: few; D gene: TRBD2; J gene: TRBJ2-5; V gene: TRBV7-2; CDR3 protein: CASSVAGGRAGETQYF; CDR3 DNA: TGTGCCAGCAGCGTCGCCGGTGGGAGGGCCGGAGAGACCCAGTACTTC
clone size: few; D gene: TRBD2; J gene: TRBJ2-7; V gene: TRBV10-3; CDR3 protein: CAISESGGTYYEQYF; CDR3 DNA: TGTGCCATCAGTGAGTCGGGGGGGACTTACTACGAGCAGTACTTC
clone size: many; D gene: TRBD2; J gene: TRBJ2-7; V gene: TRBV20-1; CDR3 protein: CSAIRGLLSEQYF; CDR3 DNA: TGCAGTGCTATTCGGGGACTATTGAGCGAGCAGTACTTC
clone size: once; D gene: -; J gene: TRBJ2-1; V gene: TRBV7-8; CDR3 protein: CASSPALTRGSYNEQFF; CDR3 DNA: TGTGCCAGCAGCCCAGCCCTTACTAGAGGGAGTTACAATGAGCAGTTCTTC
clone size: many; D gene: TRBD2; J gene: TRBJ2-3; V gene: TRBV5-1; CDR3 protein: CASSLRGRAPDTQYF; CDR3 DNA: TGCGCCAGCAGCTTGCGCGGGAGGGCCCCAGATACGCAGTATTTT
clone size: many; D gene: TRBD1; J gene: TRBJ2-3; V gene: TRBV5-1; CDR3 protein: CASSWDSSTDTQYF; CDR3 DNA: TGCGCCAGCAGTTGGGACAGCAGCACAGATACGCAGTATTTT
clone size: many; D gene: -; J gene: TRBJ2-3; V gene: TRBV10-2; CDR3 protein: CASSPTRTTDTQYF; CDR3 DNA: TGCGCCAGCAGTCCGACTAGAACGACAGATACGCAGTATTTT
clone size: few; D gene: -; J gene: TRBJ2-2; V gene: TRBV5-4; CDR3 protein: CASSFKEYTGELFF; CDR3 DNA: TGTGCCAGCAGCTTCAAGGAGTACACCGGGGAGCTGTTTTTT